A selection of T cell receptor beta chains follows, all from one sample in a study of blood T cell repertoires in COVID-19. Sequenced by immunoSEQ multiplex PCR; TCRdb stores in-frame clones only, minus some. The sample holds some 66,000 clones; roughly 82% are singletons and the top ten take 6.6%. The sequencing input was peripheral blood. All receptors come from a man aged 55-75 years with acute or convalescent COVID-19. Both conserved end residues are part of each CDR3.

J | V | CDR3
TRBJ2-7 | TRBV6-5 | CASSNRVPYEQYF
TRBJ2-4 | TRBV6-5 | CASSPIEGKNIQYF
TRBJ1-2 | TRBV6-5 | CASSRDRQAYGYTF
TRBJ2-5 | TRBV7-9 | CASSYRSNRAQETQYF
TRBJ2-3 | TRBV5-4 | CASSYGGGFGDTQYF
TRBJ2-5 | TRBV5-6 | CASSLAAGRKTQYF
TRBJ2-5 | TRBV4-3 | CASSQDSSRGETQYF
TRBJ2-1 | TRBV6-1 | CASSAASVLAIDNEQFF
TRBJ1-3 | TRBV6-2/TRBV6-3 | CASSYSTGGGNTIYF
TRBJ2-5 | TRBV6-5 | CASRLQLAGSETQYF
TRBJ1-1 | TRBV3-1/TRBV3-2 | CASSLQGVSAEAFF
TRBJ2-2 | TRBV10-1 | CASSGGYTGELFF
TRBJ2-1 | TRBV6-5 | CASSYTRGEQFF
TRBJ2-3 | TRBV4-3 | CASSQEASGGADTQYF
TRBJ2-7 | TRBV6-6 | CASSAYYEQYF
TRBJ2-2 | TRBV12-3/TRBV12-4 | CASSPGGAGELFF
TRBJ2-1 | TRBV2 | CASSDIGGDGEQFF
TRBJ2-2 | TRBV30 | CAWTHRTTTGELFF
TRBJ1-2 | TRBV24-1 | CATSVRAGGVDGYTF
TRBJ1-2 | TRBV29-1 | CSVAGTPSMTYTF
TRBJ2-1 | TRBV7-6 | CASSLRQGTYNEQFF
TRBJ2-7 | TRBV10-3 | CAISRDSYEQYF
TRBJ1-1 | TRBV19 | CASSILGQALTEAFF
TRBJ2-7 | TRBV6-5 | CASSRRDSRNEQYF
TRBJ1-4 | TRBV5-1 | CASSPARLNEKLFF
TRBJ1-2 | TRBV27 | CASSLRTGWDGYTF
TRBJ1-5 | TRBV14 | CASSQTGLNQPQHF
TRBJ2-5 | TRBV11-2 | CASSPSGFGETQYF
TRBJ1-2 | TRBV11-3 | CASSSSTGFLGGYTF
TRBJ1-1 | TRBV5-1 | CASSLDSGGDSEAFF
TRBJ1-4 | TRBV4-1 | CASSRTGVNEKLFF
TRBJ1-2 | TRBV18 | CASSPHHQGYGYTF
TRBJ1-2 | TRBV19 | CASSPRDSHGYTF
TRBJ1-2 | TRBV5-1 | CASTLDPGQDYGYTF
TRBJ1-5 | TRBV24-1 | CATSSRDRYQPQHF
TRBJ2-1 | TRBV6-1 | CASSEANRERSYNEQFF
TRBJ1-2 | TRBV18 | CASSPDSLYGYTF
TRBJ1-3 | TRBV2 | CASSRGAGNTIYF
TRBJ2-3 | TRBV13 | CASSLRLAGVTDTQYF
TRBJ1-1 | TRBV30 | CAWSVLGRGNTEAFF
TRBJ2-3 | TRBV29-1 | CSVVGQITDTQYF
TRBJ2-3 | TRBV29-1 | CSVGGSTDTQYF
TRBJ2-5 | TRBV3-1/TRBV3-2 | CASSQRVGLAETQYF
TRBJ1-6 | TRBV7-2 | CASSLQGVGSPLHF
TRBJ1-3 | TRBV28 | CASRSTADTIYF
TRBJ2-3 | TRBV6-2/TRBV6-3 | CASIPAPTSGHRGDTQYF
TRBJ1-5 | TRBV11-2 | CASSPDRGDQPQHF
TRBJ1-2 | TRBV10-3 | CATTTGVGYTF
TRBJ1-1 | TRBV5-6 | CASSRGKNTEAFF
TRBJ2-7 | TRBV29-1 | CSVGQNTNEQYF
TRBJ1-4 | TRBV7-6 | CASSGTGGTGEKLFF
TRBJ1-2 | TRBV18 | CASSPGTPAIGYTF
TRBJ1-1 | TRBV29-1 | CSAVVGGMNTEAFF
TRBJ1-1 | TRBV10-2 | CASSELLVNTEAFF
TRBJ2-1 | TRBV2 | CASRVNRGRGSDEQFF
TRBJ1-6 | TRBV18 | CASSPGTGVDSPLHF
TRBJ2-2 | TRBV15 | CATSRGQASLFGELFF
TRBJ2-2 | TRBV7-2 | CASSLLAGNPNTGELFF
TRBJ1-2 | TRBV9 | CASSVAEENYGYTF